The 19 T cell receptor beta chains below all came from one sample that was sequenced in a study of cytomegalovirus exposure and HLA in healthy donors. PCR amplification relied on 60 Vbeta primers (plus 13 Jbeta primers). Libraries were prepared by immunoSEQ multiplex PCR; TCRdb keeps only in-frame clonotypes and omits some of them. Found here are about 100,000 clones, about 76% of them singletons; the top ten hold around 4.2%. Sequencing used PBMCs. Receptor source: a woman between 65 and 79 years old in good health and CMV-seropositive.

This clone showed up just once. The rearrangement uses TRBV15 and TRBJ2-2; 12 nucleotides line up with TRBD2. The CDR3 contains 17 residues. Germline CDR1 and CDR2: LNHNV and YYDKDF (reference sequence). Trimming at V came to 0 bases and at J to 4 bases, leaving 3 bases not matched to a gene. Here the CDR3 reads CATSRDRTSGITGELFF. CDR3 DNA: TGTGCCACCAGCAGAGACCGGACTAGCGGGATCACCGGGGAGCTGTTTTTT.

This clone was seen only once. The V and J genes are TRBV4-2 and TRBJ2-7; 14 positions match TRBD2. V lost 5 bases to trimming and J lost 7 bases; unmatched junction nucleotides: 4. This CDR3 spans 14 amino acids. Germline CDR1 and CDR2: LGHNA and YNFKEQ. The CDR3 sequence is CASSTGTSGSEQYF. DNA of the CDR3: TGTGCCAGCAGCACCGGGACTAGCGGGAGTGAGCAGTACTTC.

This chain links TRBV13 with TRBJ1-3; D ambiguous. Germline V gene data show CDR1 as PRHDT and CDR2 as FYEKMQ (reference sequence). Deletions cut 4 bases from V and 1 base from J, with 11 bases between. The CDR3 has 15 amino acids. The CDR3 nucleotides read TGTGCCAGCAGCTCCGGAGGTTGGTCTGGAAACACCATATATTTT. Residues: CASSSGGWSGNTIYF.

The chain joins TRBV11-2 to TRBJ2-1; 9 nucleotides agree with TRBD2. The germline V gene has CDR1 SGHAT and CDR2 FQNNGV. The CDR3 extends over 14 amino acids. V lost 1 base, J lost 7 bases, and 2 bases stayed unmatched. The CDR3 is CASSLATSGNEQFF. The CDR3 nucleotides are TGTGCCAGCAGCTTAGCGACTAGCGGTAATGAGCAGTTCTTC.

This sequence joins TRBV7-3 and TRBJ1-1; 10 nucleotides align to TRBD1. The CDR3 consists of 15 residues. The V segment lost 5 bases and the J segment 0 bases; nucleotides outside the gene matches: 3. The germline V gene has CDR1 SGHTA and CDR2 FQGTGA. This CDR3 is CASSRQGAVNTEAFF. Here the CDR3 DNA reads TGTGCCAGCAGCCGACAGGGGGCGGTGAACACTGAAGCTTTCTTT.

The chain carries TRBV29-1 and TRBJ2-3; 12 bases agree with TRBD1. Germline CDR1 reads SQVTM; CDR2 reads ANQGSEA. The CDR3 is 17 residues long. V dropped 5 bases and J dropped 1; count of bases not matched to a gene: 10. The CDR3 DNA follows: TGCAGCGTTACCGGGACAGGGGGCGGATTGGGCACAGATACGCAGTATTTT. It yields the protein CSVTGTGGGLGTDTQYF.

The V call is TRBV19, the J call TRBJ2-1, with 8 bases identical to TRBD1. Germline values: CDR1 LNHDA, CDR2 SQIVND (reference sequence). Germline trimming cut 7 bases from V and 9 bases from J; bases unmatched to any gene: 8. This CDR3 is 13 amino acids long. The CDR3 coding sequence is TGTGCCAGTACCACCGACAGGGGCGGTGAGCAGTTCTTC. Protein product: CASTTDRGGEQFF.

This clone was seen more than once but under ten times. This chain joins TRBV11-3 and TRBJ2-3; 8 bases are shared with TRBD2. Germline V gene sequence: CDR1 SGHNT, CDR2 YENEEA. The CDR3 is 18 residues long. V lost 1 base and J lost 3; bases outside the gene matches: 12. The CDR3 loop reads CASSLGLRLASYTDTQYF. CDR3 coding DNA: TGTGCCAGCAGCTTAGGACTACGACTAGCGAGTTATACAGATACGCAGTATTTT.

CDR3: CASSSTGLAGGSTDTQYF. For the CDR3, the DNA is TGTGCCAGCAGTTCCACCGGACTAGCGGGAGGATCCACAGATACGCAGTATTTT. This chain links TRBV28 with TRBJ2-3, with 14 positions matching TRBD2. The CDR3 is 18 amino acids. CDR1 is MDHEN, CDR2 SYDVKM, per germline. V shed 4 bases, J shed 2 bases, and the junction held 8 bases outside the gene matches.

The rearrangement joins TRBV7-2 to TRBJ2-3; TRBD2 matches at 10 bases. The germline gives CDR1 SGHTA, CDR2 FQGNSA. The CDR3 sequence is 17 residues long. The V gene end was trimmed by 5 bases and the J gene end by 2 bases; junction bases not matched to a gene: 10. The DNA for the CDR3 is TGTGCCAGCAGCCCTCTAGCGGGGGAGGGGGACACAGATACGCAGTATTTT. Translating gives CASSPLAGEGDTDTQYF.

This clone appeared once. The chain has TRBV28 and TRBJ2-2, with 10 bases fitting TRBD1. The V gene end was trimmed by 0 bases and the J gene end by 6 bases; junction bases not matched to a gene: 7. Germline V gene data show CDR1 as MDHEN and CDR2 as SYDVKM. The CDR3 is 17 residues long. The CDR3 nucleotides read TGTGCCAGCAGTTTATGGGGGACAGGGGCCAAGTCCGGGGAGCTGTTTTTT. Its protein product is CASSLWGTGAKSGELFF. The full variable domain, with the rest looked up from reference TRBV28 and TRBJ2-2, is DVKVTQSSRYLVKRTGEKVFLECVQDMDHENMFWYRQDPGLGLRLIYFSYDVKMKEKGDIPEGYSVSREKKERFSLILESASTNQTSMYLCASSLWGTGAKSGELFFGEGSRLTVL.

The rearrangement links TRBV28 to TRBJ2-5; 7 bases match TRBD1. The CDR3 runs to 15 residues. In germline, CDR1 is MDHEN, CDR2 SYDVKM. Trimming at V came to 8 bases and at J to 1 base, leaving 10 bases not matched to a gene. This CDR3 reads CASSSTDRAQETQYF. The CDR3 DNA follows: TGTGCCAGCTCCTCCACAGACAGGGCCCAAGAGACCCAGTACTTC. Filled out from reference TRBV28 and TRBJ2-5, the complete variable domain reads DVKVTQSSRYLVKRTGEKVFLECVQDMDHENMFWYRQDPGLGLRLIYFSYDVKMKEKGDIPEGYSVSREKKERFSLILESASTNQTSMYLCASSSTDRAQETQYFGPGTRLLVL.

The count of this clone is one. V and J are TRBV14 and TRBJ2-5, with TRBD2 matching over 8 bases. The CDR3 spans 16 residues. The J segment lost 4 bases and the V segment lost 0 bases, leaving 7 bases of the junction unmatched. Per the germline V gene, CDR1 is SGHDN and CDR2 is FVKESK. The CDR3 DNA sequence: TGTGCCAGCAGCCAAGACCCAGCGGGAGCCAGAGAGACCCAGTACTTC. Translating gives CASSQDPAGARETQYF.

The chain links TRBV7-2 to TRBJ2-5; TRBD2 matches 12 bases. CDR1 SGHTA and CDR2 FQGNSA come from the germline V gene. Trimming cost V 9 bases and J 3 bases; bases outside gene matches: 5. The CDR3 has 14 amino acids. The CDR3 protein is CASGLAGTKETQYF. The CDR3 DNA reads as TGTGCCAGTGGACTAGCGGGGACCAAAGAGACCCAGTACTTC. Based on the CDR3 plus reference TRBV7-2 and TRBJ2-5, the full variable domain is GAGVSQSPSNKVTEKGKDVELRCDPISGHTALYWYRQSLGQGLEFLIYFQGNSAPDKSGLPSDRFSAERTGGSVSTLTIQRTQQEDSAVYLCASGLAGTKETQYFGPGTRLLVL.

This clone came up once. The V gene is TRBV11-3, the J gene TRBJ2-3; TRBD2 matches at 7 bases. The CDR3 runs 15 residues. Trimming removed 6 bases from V and 1 base from J; junction bases left unmatched: 7. CDR1 is SGHNT and CDR2 is YENEEA in the germline V gene. This CDR3 reads CASSPRGGGTDTQYF. The CDR3 DNA reads as TGTGCCAGCAGTCCGCGGGGAGGGGGCACAGATACGCAGTATTTT.

CDR3 sequence (DNA): TGTGCCAGCAGCGCCGGACAAACGAACACTGAAGCTTTCTTT. This sequence encodes CASSAGQTNTEAFF. The chain uses TRBV5-6 and TRBJ1-1, with D perhaps matching TRBD1 (5 bases). Germline lookup yields CDR1 SGHDT and CDR2 YYEEEE. The V and J ends lost 4 bases and 1 base respectively, with 11 bases between them. This CDR3 has 14 amino acids.

V gene TRBV19 combines with J gene TRBJ2-5; 8 bases are shared with TRBD1. Per the germline V gene, CDR1 is LNHDA and CDR2 is SQIVND (reference sequence). The CDR3 length is 14 residues. V gave up 7 bases and J gave up 5 bases; unmatched junction bases: 9. The CDR3 is CASTRQGSSETQYF. CDR3 DNA sequence: TGTGCCAGTACCAGACAGGGGTCGTCTGAGACCCAGTACTTC.

On this clone: Additional DNA sequences in this sample encode the identical CDR3. The chain joins TRBV5-1 to TRBJ2-5; TRBD2 matches 11 bases. The length of the CDR3 is 16 residues. With V trimmed by 4 bases and J by 1 base, 6 bases remained unmatched. The germline CDR1 and CDR2 sequences are SGHRS and YFSETQ. The CDR3 is CASSPGTSGSQETQYF. The CDR3 DNA reads as TGCGCCAGCAGCCCGGGGACTAGCGGTTCCCAAGAGACCCAGTACTTC.

A few counts support this clone. The chain is built from TRBV30 and TRBJ2-5, with 9 bases aligning to TRBD2. Trimming took 1 base from V and 4 from J; bases not matched to a gene: 13. The CDR3 totals 17 residues. Germline CDR1 GTSNPN, CDR2 SVGIG (reference sequence). The CDR3 is CAWSERKKAGGAETQYF. In DNA form, the CDR3 reads TGTGCCTGGAGTGAAAGAAAAAAGGCGGGAGGGGCAGAGACCCAGTACTTC. Full variable domain (outside the CDR3, taken from reference TRBV30 and TRBJ2-5): SQTIHQWPATLVQPVGSPLSLECTVEGTSNPNLYWYRQAAGRGLQLLFYSVGIGQISSEVPQNLSASRPQDRQFILSSKKLLLSDSGFYLCAWSERKKAGGAETQYFGPGTRLLVL.